This T cell receptor (beta chain) was captured by sequencing in a study of cytomegalovirus exposure and HLA in healthy donors. Both 60 Vbeta primers and 13 Jbeta primers went into the PCR. The assay was immunoSEQ multiplex PCR, and TCRdb's table has in-frame clones only and misses some. Found here are around 99,000 clones, roughly 82% of them singletons; the top ten hold 2.7%. Whole-study findings and limits: The listing of 150 or so TCR beta chains classed them as cytomegalovirus-associated. Researchers reported in a later analysis that common viral pathogens appeared linked to several top clusters. According to a later analysis, most TCR beta chains associated with CMV appeared HLA-restricted.

This CDR3 is built from 17 residues. Germline V gene data show CDR1 as SGHRS and CDR2 as YFSETQ. V lost 4 bases to trimming and J lost 0 bases, with 16 bases between them. Of note for this clone: The target antigen is unknown.

This receptor was taken from a man aged 30 to 45 in good health and CMV-seropositive. Sequencing was performed on PBMCs. The rearrangement links TRBV5-1 to TRBJ2-2, with a possible D match to TRBD1 (5 bases). CDR3 residues: CASSTPVGPTNTGELFF. The DNA of the CDR3 is TGCGCCAGCAGCACCCCGGTGGGGCCCACGAACACCGGGGAGCTGTTTTTT.